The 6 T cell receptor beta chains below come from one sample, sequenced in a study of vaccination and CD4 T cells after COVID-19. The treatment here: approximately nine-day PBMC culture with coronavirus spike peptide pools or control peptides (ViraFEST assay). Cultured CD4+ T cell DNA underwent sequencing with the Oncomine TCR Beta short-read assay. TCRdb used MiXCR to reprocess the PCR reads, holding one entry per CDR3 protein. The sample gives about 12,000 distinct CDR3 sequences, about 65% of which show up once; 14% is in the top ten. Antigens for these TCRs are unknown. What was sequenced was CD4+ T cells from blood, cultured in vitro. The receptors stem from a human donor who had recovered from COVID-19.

The CDR3 region has the DNA TGTGCCATCAGACAGGGGAACTATGGCTACACCTTC. Translated, it gives CAIRQGNYGYTF. This sequence joins TRBV10-3 and TRBJ1-2, with 7 bases aligning to TRBD1. The CDR3 has 12 residues. CDR1 and CDR2 from the germline V gene are ENHRY and SYGVKD. V was clipped by 6 bases and J by 2 bases; unmatched bases: 0.

The CDR3 DNA reads TGTGCCAGTAGGGATTTGGGGACAGGGGGCGATAGCCAAGAGACCCAGTACTTC. Translated: CASRDLGTGGDSQETQYF. V gene TRBV19 combines with J gene TRBJ2-5, with 12 bases that match TRBD1. V shed 6 bases and J 1 base; nucleotides not matched to a gene: 12. CDR1 and CDR2 (germline): LNHDA, SQIVND (reference sequence). The CDR3 covers 18 residues.

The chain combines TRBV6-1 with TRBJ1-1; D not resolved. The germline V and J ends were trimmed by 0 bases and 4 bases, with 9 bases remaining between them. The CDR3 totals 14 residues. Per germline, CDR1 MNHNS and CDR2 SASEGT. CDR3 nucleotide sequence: TGTGCCAGCAGTGAAGCGCCATCAGGCACTGAAGCTTTCTTT. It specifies CASSEAPSGTEAFF.

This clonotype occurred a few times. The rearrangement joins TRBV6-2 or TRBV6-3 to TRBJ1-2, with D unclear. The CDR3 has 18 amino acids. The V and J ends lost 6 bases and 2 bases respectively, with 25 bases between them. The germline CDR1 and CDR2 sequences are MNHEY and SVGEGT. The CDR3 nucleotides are TGTGCCAGCAGCCCTCAGCCGGGCCACCTCTTGTTCAACTATGGCTACACCTTC. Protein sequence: CASSPQPGHLLFNYGYTF.

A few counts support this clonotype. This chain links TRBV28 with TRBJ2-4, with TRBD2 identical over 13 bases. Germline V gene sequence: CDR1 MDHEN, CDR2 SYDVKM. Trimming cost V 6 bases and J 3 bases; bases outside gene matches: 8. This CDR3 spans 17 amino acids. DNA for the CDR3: TGTGCCAGCAGGCCGACTAGCGGGGGGTGGGACAAAAACATTCAGTACTTC. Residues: CASRPTSGGWDKNIQYF.

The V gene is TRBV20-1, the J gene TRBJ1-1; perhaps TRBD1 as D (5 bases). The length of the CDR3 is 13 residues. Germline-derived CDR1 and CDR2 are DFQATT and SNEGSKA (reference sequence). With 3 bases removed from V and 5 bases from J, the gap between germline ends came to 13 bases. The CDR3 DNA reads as TGCAGTGCTAGGAGAGGGAGGGGAACTGAAGCTTTCTTT. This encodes CSARRGRGTEAFF.